The clone carrying this T cell receptor beta chain was recorded once. Its antigen is undetermined. The data were obtained in a study of regulatory T cells. V gave up 4 bases and J gave up 0 bases, with 16 bases separating them. From germline, CDR1 is MDHEN and CDR2 SYDVKM. The CDR3 length is 16 residues. Primers: 52 TRBV forward and 13 TRBJ reverse. Profiled with immunoSEQ multiplex PCR; TCRdb holds only in-frame clones, not every one. The top ten clones hold roughly 1.6% of a sample with some 29,000 clones, roughly 92% of them seen once. Study conclusions and caveats: Hydrophobic residues at CDR3 positions 6 and 7 were enriched in conventional CD4+ T cells of CD3G-deficient patients.

At testing, patients were 2 to 39 years old, with reduced naive and increased memory T-cell proportions. CD4+ T cells were divided by sorting: CD25-high CD127-low Tregs, CD25-low CD127-high conventional cells. The receptor's source is a young adult with CD3G deficiency. V gene TRBV28 combines with J gene TRBJ2-7, with D perhaps matching TRBD1 (6 bases). The sample comprised conventional CD4+ T cells sorted from blood. The CDR3 DNA reads TGTGCCAGCAGTTCCCAAAGACAGGTTGTCTCCTACGAGCAGTACTTC. Translated, it gives CASSSQRQVVSYEQYF. The full variable domain, rest sourced from reference TRBV28 and TRBJ2-7, is DVKVTQSSRYLVKRTGEKVFLECVQDMDHENMFWYRQDPGLGLRLIYFSYDVKMKEKGDIPEGYSVSREKKERFSLILESASTNQTSMYLCASSSQRQVVSYEQYFGPGTRLTVT.